One and the same sample provided the 15 T cell receptor beta chains below, sequenced in a study of blood T cell repertoires in COVID-19. Data came from immunoSEQ multiplex PCR; TCRdb stores just in-frame clones and leaves some out. The table lists about 190,000 clones, roughly 83% of them singletons. The material sequenced was PBMCs or T cells enriched from blood (not recorded which). Receptors were obtained from a woman aged 30 to 39 who had recovered from COVID-19.

The V and J genes are TRBV15 and TRBJ1-5; maybe TRBD1 (6 bases). V was shortened by 0 bases and J by 4 bases, with 19 bases between the two germline ends. The CDR3 is 18 amino acids. CDR1 and CDR2 (germline): LNHNV, YYDKDF (reference sequence). This CDR3 reads CATSREGIWGQGNQPQHF. DNA of the CDR3: TGTGCCACCAGCAGAGAGGGGATATGGGGCCAGGGGAATCAGCCCCAGCATTTT.

The chain couples TRBV18 to TRBJ1-2; D perhaps matches TRBD1 (6 bases). The CDR3 spans 14 residues. Trimming cost V 4 bases and J 8 bases, with 17 bases left between them. CDR1 is KGHSH, CDR2 LQKENI, per germline. CDR3 nucleotides: TGTGCCAGCTCACGGGGGGGCCCTAAGGAGGGCTACACCTTC. Translating it yields CASSRGGPKEGYTF.

V usage is TRBV7-3 and J usage is TRBJ1-2, with D perhaps matching TRBD1 (6 bases). V lost 2 bases and J lost 8, with 12 bases in between. CDR1 SGHTA and CDR2 FQGTGA come from the germline V gene. This CDR3 has 13 amino acids. The CDR3 sequence: CASSLQGQRGYTF. Written as DNA, the CDR3 is TGTGCCAGCAGCTTACAAGGACAGAGAGGCTACACCTTC.

V usage is TRBV7-9 and J usage is TRBJ2-1; 13 positions match TRBD2. Germline V gene data show CDR1 as SEHNR and CDR2 as FQNEAQ (reference sequence). The CDR3 covers 16 residues. J gave up 10 bases and V 5 bases, and 11 bases lay outside the gene matches. The CDR3 DNA sequence: TGTGCCAGCAGCGCGTTCCGACTAGCGGGAGGAGGCGAGCAGTTCTTC. Its translation is CASSAFRLAGGGEQFF.

The chain links TRBV28 to TRBJ1-4; 8 bases are a match to TRBD1. The CDR3 extends over 14 amino acids. CDR1 and CDR2 from the germline V gene are MDHEN and SYDVKM. V was pared by 6 bases and J by 5 bases, with 5 bases of the junction left unmatched. The CDR3 spells CASSWDRRNEKLFF. In DNA, the CDR3 is TGTGCCAGCAGCTGGGACAGGCGAAATGAAAAACTGTTTTTT.

This chain joins TRBV19 and TRBJ1-5, with TRBD1 identical over 8 bases. V shed 6 bases, J shed 4 bases, and the junction held 8 bases outside the gene matches. This CDR3 is built from 15 residues. In germline, CDR1 is LNHDA, CDR2 SQIVND (reference sequence). The CDR3 protein is CASRLITGGNQPQHF. Written as DNA, the CDR3 is TGTGCCAGTAGGCTGATTACAGGGGGAAATCAGCCCCAGCATTTT.

The chain is built from TRBV18 and TRBJ1-5; 7 positions match TRBD1. After removal of 1 base from V and 3 bases from J, the junction contained 3 bases not matched to a gene. There are 15 residues in the CDR3. Germline lookup yields CDR1 KGHSH and CDR2 LQKENI. Written as DNA, the CDR3 is TGTGCCAGCTCACCACGGGACAGCTCCAATCAGCCCCAGCATTTT. This gives the protein CASSPRDSSNQPQHF.

The chain couples TRBV28 to TRBJ1-2, with D perhaps matching TRBD1 (5 bases). With 8 bases removed from V and 3 bases from J, the gap between germline ends came to 16 bases. The CDR3 length is 14 residues. The germline V gene encodes CDR1 MDHEN and CDR2 SYDVKM. Written as DNA, the CDR3 is TGTGCCAGCTCTGTGGGGCAGTCTCACTATGGCTACACCTTC. This gives the protein CASSVGQSHYGYTF.

The chain has TRBV7-9 and TRBJ2-1; the D gene is possibly TRBD1 (5 bases). The CDR3 loop spans 15 amino acids. The V gene lost 0 bases and the J gene lost 2 bases, with 8 bases spanning the gap. In germline, CDR1 is SEHNR, CDR2 FQNEAQ (reference sequence). The CDR3 nucleotides read TGTGCCAGCAGCTTAGCAGGACAACCCTACAATGAGCAGTTCTTC. As protein: CASSLAGQPYNEQFF.

This chain uses TRBV19 with TRBJ1-2; possibly TRBD1 for D (5 bases). The V gene's germline CDR1 is LNHDA and CDR2 SQIVND (reference sequence). The length of the CDR3 is 14 residues. V lost 6 bases and J 5 bases, leaving 16 bases between the germline ends. In DNA form, the CDR3 reads TGTGCCAGTAGCCAACAGGATATAGGGTATGGCTACACCTTC. Its translation: CASSQQDIGYGYTF. The full variable domain, completed using reference TRBV19 and TRBJ1-2, is DGGITQSPKYLFRKEGQNVTLSCEQNLNHDAMYWYRQDPGQGLRLIYYSQIVNDFQKGDIAEGYSVSREKKESFPLTVTSAQKNPTAFYLCASSQQDIGYGYTFGSGTRLTVV.

The gene calls are TRBV19 and TRBJ2-7, with 11 bases that match TRBD2. The CDR3 loop spans 15 amino acids. Trimming cost V 2 bases and J 6 bases; bases outside gene matches: 6. Germline assignment: CDR1 LNHDA and CDR2 SQIVND (reference sequence). CDR3 nucleotides: TGTGCCAGTAGTATAACTAGCGGGGGTGTCTCCGAGCAGTACGTC. Encoded protein: CASSITSGGVSEQYV.

The chain uses TRBV6-5 and TRBJ2-7; 11 positions agree with TRBD1. With 6 bases clipped from V and 4 bases from J, the junction kept 8 bases outside the gene matches. The CDR3 length is 15 residues. The germline gives CDR1 MNHEY, CDR2 SVGAGI. This CDR3 reads CASSTGQGAIYEQYF. The DNA for the CDR3 is TGTGCCAGCAGCACCGGACAGGGGGCTATTTACGAGCAGTACTTC.

This clone has just one count. The gene calls are TRBV28 and TRBJ1-1; D is unclear. This CDR3 region has 14 residues. Per the germline V gene, CDR1 is MDHEN and CDR2 is SYDVKM. Deletions cut 6 bases from V and 1 base from J, with 12 bases between. The CDR3 DNA is TGTGCCAGCAGGAAACAACAAACGAACACTGAAGCTTTCTTT. As protein: CASRKQQTNTEAFF.

The genes are TRBV3-1 (or the pseudogene TRBV3-2) and TRBJ1-4, with D tentatively TRBD1 (6 bases). The germline V gene has CDR1 LGHDT and CDR2 YNNKEL (reference sequence). The CDR3 has 14 amino acids. Trimming took 3 bases from V and 7 from J, leaving 12 bases between them. DNA for the CDR3: TGTGCCAGCAGCCATTGGGGGCGTAGTGAAAAACTGTTTTTT. This encodes CASSHWGRSEKLFF.

The rearrangement uses TRBV7-9 and TRBJ1-4; possibly TRBD1 for D (5 bases). With 2 bases removed from V and 0 bases from J, the gap between germline ends came to 10 bases. The CDR3 sequence is 16 residues long. CDR1 is SEHNR, CDR2 FQNEAQ, per germline (reference sequence). In DNA, the CDR3 is TGTGCCAGCAGCTTATTCCAGGGCGCAACTAATGAAAAACTGTTTTTT. Amino acid sequence: CASSLFQGATNEKLFF.